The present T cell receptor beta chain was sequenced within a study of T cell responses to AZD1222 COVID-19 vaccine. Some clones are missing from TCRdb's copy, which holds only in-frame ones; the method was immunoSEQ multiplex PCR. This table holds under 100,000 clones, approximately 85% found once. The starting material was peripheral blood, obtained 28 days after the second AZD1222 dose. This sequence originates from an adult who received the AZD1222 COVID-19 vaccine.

CDR3 coding DNA: TGTGCCAGTAGTATGGGGGCCGGTCTAGTGAGTCAAGAGACCCAGTACTTC. It translates to CASSMGAGLVSQETQYF. This chain connects TRBV19 to TRBJ2-5; possibly TRBD1 for D (6 bases). This CDR3 has 17 residues. Germline V lookup: CDR1 LNHDA, CDR2 SQIVND (reference sequence). Trimming took 3 bases from V and 2 from J, leaving 19 bases between them.